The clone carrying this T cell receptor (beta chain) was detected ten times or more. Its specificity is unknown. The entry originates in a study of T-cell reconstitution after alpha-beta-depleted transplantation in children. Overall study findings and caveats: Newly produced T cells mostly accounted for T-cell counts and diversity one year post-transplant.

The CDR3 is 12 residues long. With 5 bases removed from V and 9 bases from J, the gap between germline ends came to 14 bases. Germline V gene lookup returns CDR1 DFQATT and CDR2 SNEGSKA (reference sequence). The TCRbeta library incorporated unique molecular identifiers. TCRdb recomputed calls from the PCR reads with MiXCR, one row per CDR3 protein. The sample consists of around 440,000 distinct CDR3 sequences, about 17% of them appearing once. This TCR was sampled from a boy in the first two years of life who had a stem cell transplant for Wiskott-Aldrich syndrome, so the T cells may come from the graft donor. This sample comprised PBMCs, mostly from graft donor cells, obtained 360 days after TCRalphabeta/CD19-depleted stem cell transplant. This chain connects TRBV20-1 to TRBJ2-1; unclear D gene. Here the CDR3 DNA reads TGCAGTGCTTCTCAGGTGGAGAGTGAGCAGTTCTTC. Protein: CSASQVESEQFF.